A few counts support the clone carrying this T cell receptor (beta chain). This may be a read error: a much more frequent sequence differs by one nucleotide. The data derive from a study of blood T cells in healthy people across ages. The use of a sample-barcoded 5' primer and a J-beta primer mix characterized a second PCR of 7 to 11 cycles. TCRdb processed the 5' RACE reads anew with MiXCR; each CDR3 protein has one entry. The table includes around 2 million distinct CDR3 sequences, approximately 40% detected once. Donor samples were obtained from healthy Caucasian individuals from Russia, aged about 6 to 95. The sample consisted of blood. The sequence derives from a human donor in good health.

The CDR3 region is CASSLLSANHGYTF. Here the CDR3 DNA reads TGTGCCAGCAGCTTACTAAGTGCTAACCATGGCTACACCTTC. The rearrangement links TRBV7-2 to TRBJ1-2; D unresolved. The CDR3 spans 14 residues. The V gene's germline CDR1 is SGHTA and CDR2 FQGNSA.